One sample yielded the 3 T cell receptor beta chains listed below, sequenced in a study of blood T cell repertoires in COVID-19. This table comes from immunoSEQ multiplex PCR, and its TCRdb copy is limited to in-frame clones, with some not included. The data contain around 84,000 clones, about 88% of them singletons. What was sequenced was peripheral blood. The receptors were gathered from an older man with active or convalescent COVID-19.

V usage is TRBV24-1 and J usage is TRBJ1-5; a weak D match, TRBD1 (6 bases). V was pared by 4 bases and J by 13 bases, with 22 bases between. Germline loops: CDR1 KGHDR, CDR2 SFDVKD. The CDR3 loop spans 15 amino acids. As DNA, the CDR3 is TGTGCCACCAGTGACACCGGGACACACCCTAGGAGTCAGCATTTT. Its protein is CATSDTGTHPRSQHF.

This clone was observed a single time. The chain carries TRBV27 and TRBJ2-1; perhaps TRBD2 as D (6 bases). The CDR3 runs to 14 residues. V was clipped by 2 bases and J by 2 bases, with 7 bases between them. CDR1 and CDR2 (germline): MNHEY, SMNVEV (reference sequence). The CDR3 loop reads CASSLAGPYNEQFF. The CDR3 DNA sequence: TGTGCCAGCAGTTTAGCGGGGCCCTACAATGAGCAGTTCTTC.

The gene calls are TRBV7-6 and TRBJ2-5; D possibly corresponds to TRBD2 (5 bases). The CDR3 has 15 amino acids. V dropped 5 bases and J dropped 0 bases, with 13 bases sitting between them. The germline V gene encodes CDR1 SGHVS and CDR2 FNYEAQ. The CDR3 DNA follows: TGTGCCAGCAGCCTCGGGAACGGGAACCAAGAGACCCAGTACTTC. It yields the protein CASSLGNGNQETQYF.